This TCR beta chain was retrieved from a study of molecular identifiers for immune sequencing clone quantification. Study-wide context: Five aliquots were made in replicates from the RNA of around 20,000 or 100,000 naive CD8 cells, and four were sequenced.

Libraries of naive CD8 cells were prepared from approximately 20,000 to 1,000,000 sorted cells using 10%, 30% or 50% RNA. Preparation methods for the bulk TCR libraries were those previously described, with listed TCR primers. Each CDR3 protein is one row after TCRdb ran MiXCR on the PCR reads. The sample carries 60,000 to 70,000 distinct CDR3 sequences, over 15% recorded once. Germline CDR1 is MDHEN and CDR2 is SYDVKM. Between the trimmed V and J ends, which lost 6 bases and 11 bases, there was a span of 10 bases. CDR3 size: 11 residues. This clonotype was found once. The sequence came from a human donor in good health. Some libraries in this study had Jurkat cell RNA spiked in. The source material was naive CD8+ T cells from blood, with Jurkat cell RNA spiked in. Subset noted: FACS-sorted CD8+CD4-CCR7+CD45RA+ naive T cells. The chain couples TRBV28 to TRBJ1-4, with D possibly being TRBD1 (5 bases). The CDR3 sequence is CASRTDGKLFF. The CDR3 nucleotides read TGTGCCAGCAGGACAGACGGGAAACTGTTTTTT.